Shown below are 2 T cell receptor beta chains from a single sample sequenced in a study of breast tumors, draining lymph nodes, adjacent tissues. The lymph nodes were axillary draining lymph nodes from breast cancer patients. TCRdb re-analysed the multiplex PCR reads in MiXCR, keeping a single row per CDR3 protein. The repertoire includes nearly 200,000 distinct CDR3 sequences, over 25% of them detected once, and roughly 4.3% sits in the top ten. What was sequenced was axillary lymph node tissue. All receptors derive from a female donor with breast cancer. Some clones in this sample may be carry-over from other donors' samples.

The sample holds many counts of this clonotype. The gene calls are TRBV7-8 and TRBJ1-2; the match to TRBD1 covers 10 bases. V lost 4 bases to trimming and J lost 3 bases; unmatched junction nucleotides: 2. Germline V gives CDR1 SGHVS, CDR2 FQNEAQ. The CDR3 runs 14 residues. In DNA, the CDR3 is TGTGCCAGCAGCTCGGGACAGGGGTACTATGGCTACACCTTC. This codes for CASSSGQGYYGYTF.

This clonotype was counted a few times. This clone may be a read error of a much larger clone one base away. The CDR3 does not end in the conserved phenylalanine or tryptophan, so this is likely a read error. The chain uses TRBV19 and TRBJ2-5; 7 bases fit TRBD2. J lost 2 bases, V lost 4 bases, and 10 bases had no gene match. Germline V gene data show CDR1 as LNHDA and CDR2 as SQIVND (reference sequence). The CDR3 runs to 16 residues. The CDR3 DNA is TGTGCCAGTAGTACCCTGTGGGCGGGAGAACAAGAGACCCAGTACTCC. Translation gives CASSTLWAGEQETQYS.